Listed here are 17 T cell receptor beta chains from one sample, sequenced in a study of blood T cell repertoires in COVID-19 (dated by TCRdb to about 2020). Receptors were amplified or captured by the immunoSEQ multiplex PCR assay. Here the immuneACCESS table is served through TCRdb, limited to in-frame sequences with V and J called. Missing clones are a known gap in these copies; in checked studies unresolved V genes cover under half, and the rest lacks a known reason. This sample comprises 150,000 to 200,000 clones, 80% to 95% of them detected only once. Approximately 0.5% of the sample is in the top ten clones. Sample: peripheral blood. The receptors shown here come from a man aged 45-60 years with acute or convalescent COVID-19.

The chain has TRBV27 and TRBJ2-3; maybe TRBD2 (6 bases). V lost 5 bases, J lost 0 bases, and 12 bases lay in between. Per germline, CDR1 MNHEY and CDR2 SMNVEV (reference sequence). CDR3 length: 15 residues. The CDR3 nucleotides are TGTGCCAGCAGTCTAATAGCGGCTAGCACAGATACGCAGTATTTT. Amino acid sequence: CASSLIAASTDTQYF.

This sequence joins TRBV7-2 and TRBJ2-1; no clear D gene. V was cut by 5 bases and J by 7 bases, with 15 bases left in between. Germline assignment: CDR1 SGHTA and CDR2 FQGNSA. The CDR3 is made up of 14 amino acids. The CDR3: CASSRRYGRNEQFF. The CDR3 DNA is TGTGCCAGCAGCCGCCGGTATGGGCGAAATGAGCAGTTCTTC.

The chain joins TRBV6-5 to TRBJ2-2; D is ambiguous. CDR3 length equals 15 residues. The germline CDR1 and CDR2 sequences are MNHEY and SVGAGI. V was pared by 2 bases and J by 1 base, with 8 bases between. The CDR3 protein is CASSYNPGNTGELFF. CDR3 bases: TGTGCCAGCAGTTACAATCCAGGGAACACCGGGGAGCTGTTTTTT.

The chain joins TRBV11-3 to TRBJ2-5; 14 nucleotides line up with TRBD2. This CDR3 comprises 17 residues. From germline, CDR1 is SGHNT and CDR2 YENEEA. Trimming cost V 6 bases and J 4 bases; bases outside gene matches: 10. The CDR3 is CASRGLAGGDEIETQYF. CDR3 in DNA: TGTGCCAGCAGAGGACTAGCGGGGGGAGACGAGATAGAGACCCAGTACTTC.

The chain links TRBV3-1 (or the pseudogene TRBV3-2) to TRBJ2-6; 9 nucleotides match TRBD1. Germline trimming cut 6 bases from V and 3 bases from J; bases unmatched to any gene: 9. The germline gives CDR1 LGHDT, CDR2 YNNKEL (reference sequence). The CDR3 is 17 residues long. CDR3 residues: CASRPGQGRHGANVLTF. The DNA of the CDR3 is TGTGCCAGCAGGCCGGGACAGGGACGTCATGGGGCCAACGTCCTGACTTTC.

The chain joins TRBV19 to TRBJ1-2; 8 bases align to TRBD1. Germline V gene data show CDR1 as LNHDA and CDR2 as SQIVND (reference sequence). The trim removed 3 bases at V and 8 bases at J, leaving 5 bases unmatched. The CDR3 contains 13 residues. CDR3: CASSIPGGWGYTF. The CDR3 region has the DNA TGTGCCAGTAGTATTCCAGGGGGCTGGGGCTACACCTTC.

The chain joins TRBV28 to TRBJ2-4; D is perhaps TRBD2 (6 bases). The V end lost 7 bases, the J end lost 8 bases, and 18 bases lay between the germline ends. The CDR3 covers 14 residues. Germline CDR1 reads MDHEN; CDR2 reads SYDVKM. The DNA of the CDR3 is TGTGCCAGCACCCGCTCCGGGGGTTCGGACATTCAGTACTTC. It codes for CASTRSGGSDIQYF.

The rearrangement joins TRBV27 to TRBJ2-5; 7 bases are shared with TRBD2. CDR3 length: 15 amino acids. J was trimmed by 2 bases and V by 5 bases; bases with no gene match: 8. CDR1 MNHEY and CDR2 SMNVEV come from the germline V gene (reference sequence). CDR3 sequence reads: CASSRVPGLQETQYF. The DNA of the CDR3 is TGTGCCAGCAGTCGCGTACCGGGACTACAAGAGACCCAGTACTTC.

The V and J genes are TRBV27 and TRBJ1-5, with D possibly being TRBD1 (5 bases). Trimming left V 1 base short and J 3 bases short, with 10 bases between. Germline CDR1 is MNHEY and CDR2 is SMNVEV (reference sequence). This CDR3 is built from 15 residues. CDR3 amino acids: CASSLFYRLNQPQHF. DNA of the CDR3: TGTGCCAGCAGTTTATTCTACAGGCTCAATCAGCCCCAGCATTTT.

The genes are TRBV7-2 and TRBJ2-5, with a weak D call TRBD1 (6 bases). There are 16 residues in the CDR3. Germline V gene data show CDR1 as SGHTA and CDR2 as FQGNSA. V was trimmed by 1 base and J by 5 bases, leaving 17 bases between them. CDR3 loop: CASSLVAGVRSETQYF. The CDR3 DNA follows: TGTGCCAGCAGCTTAGTTGCAGGGGTCCGAAGCGAGACCCAGTACTTC.

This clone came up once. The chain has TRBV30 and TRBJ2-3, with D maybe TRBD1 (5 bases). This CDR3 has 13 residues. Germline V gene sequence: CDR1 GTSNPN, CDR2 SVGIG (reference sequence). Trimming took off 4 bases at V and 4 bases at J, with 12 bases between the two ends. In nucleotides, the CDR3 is TGTGCCTGGAAAGACAGTGCGGCAGATACGCAGTATTTT. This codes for CAWKDSAADTQYF.

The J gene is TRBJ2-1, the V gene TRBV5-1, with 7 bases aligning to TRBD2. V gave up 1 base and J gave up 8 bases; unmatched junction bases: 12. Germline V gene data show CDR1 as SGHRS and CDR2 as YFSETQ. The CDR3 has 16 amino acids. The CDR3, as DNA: TGCGCCAGCAGCTTGTCGGAGCAGGGAGGGATCTATGAGCAGTTCTTC. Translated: CASSLSEQGGIYEQFF.

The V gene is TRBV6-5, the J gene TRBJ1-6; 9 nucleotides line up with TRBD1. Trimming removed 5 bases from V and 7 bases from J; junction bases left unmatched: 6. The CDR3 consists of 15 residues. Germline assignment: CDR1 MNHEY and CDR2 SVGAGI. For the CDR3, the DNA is TGTGCCAGCAGTCTTGGACAGGGGATCAATTCACCCCTCCACTTT. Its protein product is CASSLGQGINSPLHF.

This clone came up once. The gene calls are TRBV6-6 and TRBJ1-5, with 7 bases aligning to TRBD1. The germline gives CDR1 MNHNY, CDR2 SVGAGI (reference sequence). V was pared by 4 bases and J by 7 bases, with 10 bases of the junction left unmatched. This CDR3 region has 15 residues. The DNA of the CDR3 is TGTGCCAGCAGTTCGACTTCAGGGGGAGGACAGCCCCAGCATTTT. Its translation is CASSSTSGGGQPQHF.

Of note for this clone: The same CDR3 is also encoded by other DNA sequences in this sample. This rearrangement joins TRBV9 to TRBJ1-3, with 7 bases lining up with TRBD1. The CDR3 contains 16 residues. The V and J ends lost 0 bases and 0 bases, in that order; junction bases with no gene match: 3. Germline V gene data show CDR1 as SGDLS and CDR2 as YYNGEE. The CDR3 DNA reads TGTGCCAGCAGCGTAGGGGACAGAGGCTCTGGAAACACCATATATTTT. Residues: CASSVGDRGSGNTIYF.

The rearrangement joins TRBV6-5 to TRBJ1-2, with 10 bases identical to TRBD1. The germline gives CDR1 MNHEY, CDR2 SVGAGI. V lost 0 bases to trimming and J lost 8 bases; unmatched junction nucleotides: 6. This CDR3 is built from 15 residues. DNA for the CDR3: TGTGCCAGCAGTTACTCAGGGGGACAGGGGTACGGCTACACCTTC. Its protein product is CASSYSGGQGYGYTF.

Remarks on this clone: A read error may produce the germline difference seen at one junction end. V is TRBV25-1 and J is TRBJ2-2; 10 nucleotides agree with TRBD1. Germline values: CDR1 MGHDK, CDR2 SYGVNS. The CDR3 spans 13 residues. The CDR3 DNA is TGTGCCAGCACCGATTGGGAGGGACAGGGGACGATTTTT. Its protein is CASTDWEGQGTIF.